This entry concerns a single TCR beta chain. What antigen it recognizes has not been identified. Per-nucleotide qualities are absent, and no much larger clonotype sits a single base away. The data stem from a study of cytomegalovirus exposure and HLA in healthy donors (dated by TCRdb to 2017 to 2019). For the study in its entirety: An earlier analysis of approximately 640 of the donors reported approximately 290 Gb of sequence data and 117 million unique TCR beta sequences from around 200 million T cells. About 300 gigabases of sequencing data and 78 million or so unique TCR sequences were included in an early release covering roughly 600 HLA-typed donors. Among the roughly 410 genotyped donors, 81% belonged to the genetic ancestry cluster associated with self-reported Caucasian donors. The study was designed to test whether signatures of past pathogen exposure could be identified by cataloging public T cell receptors. Using immunosequencing, the study profiled T cell repertoires from around 680 subjects and related those repertoires to cytomegalovirus serostatus. In addition to the first cohort of 666 subjects, a separate validation cohort of under 150 different subjects was used. High-throughput TCR immunosequencing, statistical association of individual TCRs with disease status, and machine learning were combined to predict cytomegalovirus infection status. To study patterns of TCR occurrence, a later analysis re-analyzed previously published TCR beta repertoires from 700 or so donors and added high-resolution HLA genotyping. Rather than using new phenotypic data, the later analysis identified candidate immune exposures from TCR beta sequences and from how often those sequences occurred across donors. To decide whether each TCR beta V gene segment behaved as functional or pseudogenic, an earlier analysis of some 600 of the donors relied on high-throughput TCR beta sequencing. Donor age, sex, ethnicity and CMV serostatus were compiled alongside the repertoire data. Genome-wide SNP genotypes for about three fifths of the 666 donors were used in a later genetic analysis, which treated that subset as a discovery cohort. All discovery cohort repertoires had been generated on a single sequencing platform. HLA typing included class I and class II loci at four-digit resolution. Typing coverage varied by locus: about 629-640 donors for A, B, C, DRB1 and DQB1; roughly 510 for DQA1; over 600 for DPA1; approximately 450 for DPB1. Four to six DR-DQ haplotypes were handled as single units for association and clustering, since linkage in the cohort was strong. Among almost 400 genotyped donors of the cohort, an average of around 240,000 unique TCR beta nucleotide sequences were sequenced per donor, 15% to 20% of them non-productive.

CDR1 and CDR2 (SQVTM, ANQGSEA) derive from the germline V gene. The CDR3 contains 14 residues, cysteine and phenylalanine counted. Only the CDR3 DNA is retained, 42 bases long and in frame from the first base. V trim: 7 bases; J trim: 7 bases; unmatched bases: 12. Receptor amplification or capture employed the immunoSEQ multiplex PCR assay. The multiplex PCR relied on a mix of 60 forward primers for TCR Vbeta segments and 13 reverse primers for TCR Jbeta segments. Amplification of the CDR3 region of rearranged TCR beta genes was performed with a multiplex PCR assay on genomic DNA. On the Illumina HiSeq System, the amplified TCR beta libraries were sequenced as 87-base-pair reads. In the authors' own workflow: In a later analysis, around 80 million unique TCR beta chains were counted across the roughly 670 repertoires, and roughly 11 million of these chains were shared by at least two donors. To remove PCR and sequencing errors, raw reads were error-corrected and collapsed into unique sequences using a nearest-neighbor algorithm that merged closely related sequences. V, D and J gene segments were assigned by aligning CDR3 sequences to IMGT reference sequences. Each retained sequence needed at least a six-nucleotide match to both a V gene segment and a J gene segment. A rearrangement counted as productive if the CDR3 had no stop codons and remained in frame with V and J, and every other rearrangement counted as non-productive. Following IMGT convention, CDR3 was defined as the stretch from the second conserved V-encoded cysteine to the conserved J-encoded phenylalanine. The earlier analysis of about 560 of the donors excluded any sequence lacking an unambiguous match to a single V gene segment. An earlier analysis of a few hundred of the donors called V segments functional above 56.7% productive rearrangements and segregating when the between-donor standard deviation exceeded 5%. A statistical classification framework was built to diagnose cytomegalovirus status from the catalog of TCR beta chain sequences. In a later analysis, TCR nucleotide sequences were compared against IMGT/GENE-DB human TR gene sequences so that V and J genes could be assigned. Using the TCRdist pipeline, a later analysis assigned CDR3 sequences along with most-parsimonious VDJ recombination scenarios. In a later analysis, each TCR beta chain was defined by its CDR3 amino acid sequence together with its V-gene family, and reads without a unique V-gene family were excluded. As a way to deal with suspected cross-contamination and a sequencing artifact, a later analysis dropped under 600 nucleotide sequences that were highly shared and had low generation probability. In a later analysis, a clonal expansion index was calculated for each public chain from normalized within-repertoire ranks of inferred template counts. Generation probabilities in a later analysis came from a VDJ recombination model fitted to out-of-frame rearrangements, and those results were checked against IGoR. In a later analysis, TCR-TCR, TCR-HLA and TCR-CMV co-occurrence was scored with hypergeometric tests, and a repertoire-size bias correction was applied to TCR pairs. False discovery rates were estimated in a later analysis by permuting HLA or CMV assignments 20 times. A later analysis grouped co-occurring TCRs with DBSCAN, adding TCRdist sequence similarity when clustering within HLA-allele-positive subsets. Repertoires with fewer than 30,000 or more than 120,000 public chains, plus five repertoires with anomalous nucleotide sharing, were excluded from co-occurrence clustering. In its TCRdb copy, this immuneACCESS table keeps in-frame sequences only and misses some clones. Where compared with another copy, unresolved V genes explain less than half of these, and the others have no known cause. V, J and clone size reflect that table, while D and trimming were determined from the DNA. The sample table contains more than 80,000 clones; only one count was recorded for roughly 74% of them. In total, the top ten clones hold 2% to 3% of the sample.

Points the paper makes about the study in general: In this cohort, only TCR beta chains were sequenced, and detectable features were limited by the absence of alpha or paired-chain data. A later genetic analysis reported fewer N-insertions in productive TCRs among donors in an Asian-associated ancestry cluster than the approximately 700-donor mean. In a later analysis, TCR association rates were found to vary across HLA loci, with the most associated TCRs seen for DRB1 alleles and the fewest for HLA-C alleles. The authors suggested that the approach could potentially be extended to other disease states and immunological phenotypes. A further reported finding was that TCR beta sequences accurately predicted the HLA-A and HLA-B alleles for most subjects in the first cohort. The presence/absence analyses assumed that sequencing depth was roughly uniform across donors, and that assumption may not be true. In vitro tests confirmed that a few of the cytomegalovirus-associated TCR beta chains recognize cytomegalovirus antigens. Because the 87-base-pair reads could not distinguish some IMGT-functional V segments, including TRBV6-2 and TRBV6-3, those segments were excluded. For the cohort, immune exposure information was limited to CMV serostatus. According to a later analysis, most CMV-associated TCR beta chains appeared to be HLA-restricted, and the HLA associations seemed to be driven largely by CMV exposure. A cluster of highly shared sequence variants was judged likely to represent a technical artifact of the sequencing pipeline. Assigning TCR associations to individual alleles was difficult when HLA alleles, especially DR and DQ, strongly co-occurred. A later analysis associated 15,000 or so TCR beta sequences with specific HLA alleles at a false discovery rate of 0.05. Most TCR sequences were seen in very few donors, while some public TCRs were found in many individuals. Compared with equally common non-associated chains, HLA-associated TCR beta chains in a later analysis were more clonally expanded and had lower generation probabilities. A later genetic analysis associated a missense DCLRE1C variant with V-gene and J-gene trimming of TCR beta chains, and an independent cohort replicated the association. The study listed 164 TCR beta chains as associated with cytomegalovirus. Because HLA typing was missing for some donors at each locus, association tests included only the typed subset. Linkage disequilibrium might explain the correlated functional status among segregating V segments, but an unknown experimental factor could not be ruled out. The classifier was reported to diagnose cytomegalovirus status with high specificity and sensitivity in both the original and validation cohorts. A later analysis reported that several top co-occurrence clusters appeared linked to parvovirus B19, influenza, CMV and Epstein-Barr virus. Broadly in line with IMGT annotations, most TCR beta V segments showed up in productive rearrangements about 87% or about 30% of the time in an earlier analysis of around 600 of the donors. The earlier analysis of some 560 of the donors excluded 15 to 20 rarely observed V segments, including chromosome 9 orphons, because counts were too low.

The cohort comprised some 730 healthy bone marrow donors. All cohort members were sampled while nominally healthy, although unrecorded immune exposures were likely present. The donor tested CMV seronegative and was one of the 352 seronegative cohort members. Every donor gave a peripheral blood sample, and the peripheral blood mononuclear cells from that sample were used for TCR beta sequencing. Genomic DNA was extracted from the blood cell samples with the Qiagen DNeasy Blood Extraction Kit. The sample comprised PBMCs. The V and J segments used are TRBV29-1 and TRBJ1-4, and 7 junction bases match TRBD1. The TCR was taken from a man aged 35-49 years in good health and CMV-seronegative. The DNA sequence is as follows: TGCAGCGACCCAACAGGGGAGGCTGGTGAAAAACTGTTTTTT. The encoded protein is CSDPTGEAGEKLFF.